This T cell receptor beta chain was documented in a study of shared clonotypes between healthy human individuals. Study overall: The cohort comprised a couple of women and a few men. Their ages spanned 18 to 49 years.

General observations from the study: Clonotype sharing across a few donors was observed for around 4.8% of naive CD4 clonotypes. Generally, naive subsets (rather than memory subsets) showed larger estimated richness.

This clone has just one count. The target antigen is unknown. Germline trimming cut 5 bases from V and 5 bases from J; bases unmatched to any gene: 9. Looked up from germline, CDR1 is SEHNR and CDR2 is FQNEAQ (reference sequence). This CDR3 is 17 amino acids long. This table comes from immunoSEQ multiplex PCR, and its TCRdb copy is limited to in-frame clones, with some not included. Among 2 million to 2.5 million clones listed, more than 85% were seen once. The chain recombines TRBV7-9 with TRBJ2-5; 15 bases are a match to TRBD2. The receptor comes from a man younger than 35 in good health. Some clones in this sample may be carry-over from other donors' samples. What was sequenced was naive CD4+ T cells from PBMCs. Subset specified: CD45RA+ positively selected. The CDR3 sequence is CASSPWTSGRASETQYF. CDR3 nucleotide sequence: TGTGCCAGCAGCCCCTGGACTAGCGGGAGGGCCTCGGAGACCCAGTACTTC.